These 14 T cell receptor beta chains share one sample of origin, sequenced in a study of cytomegalovirus exposure and HLA in healthy donors. PCR amplification relied on 60 Vbeta primers (plus 13 Jbeta primers). TCRdb keeps only in-frame clones here, not all; method: immunoSEQ multiplex PCR. The sample has roughly 140,000 clones, roughly three quarters seen once; the top ten hold 4% to 5.5%. The sample was PBMCs. The receptors derive from a man aged 60-69 years in good health and CMV-seronegative.

This clone was recorded a few times. Germline is not matched at one junction end, which may reflect a read error. The V and J genes are TRBV10-3 and TRBJ1-6, with 9 bases lining up with TRBD1. Germline CDR1 is ENHRY and CDR2 is SYGVKD. The CDR3 runs 16 residues. CDR3 DNA: TGTGCCATCAGTGAGTCCGAACAGGGGGCGAGATCGATCCGCACTTTT. Residues: CAISESEQGARSIRTF.

V gene TRBV2 combines with J gene TRBJ1-6; 9 nucleotides match TRBD1. In germline, CDR1 is SNHLY, CDR2 FYNNEI. The CDR3 has 14 residues. Trimming took 4 bases from V and 8 from J; bases not matched to a gene: 3. Written as DNA, the CDR3 is TGTGCCAGCAGTGGGACAGGGGAGCATTCACCCCTCCACTTT. It encodes CASSGTGEHSPLHF.

This clone appeared a few times. This chain links TRBV4-2 with TRBJ2-7; 9 positions agree with TRBD2. This CDR3 contains 17 residues. Germline lookup yields CDR1 LGHNA and CDR2 YNFKEQ. V lost 1 base and J lost 2; bases outside the gene matches: 9. The CDR3 DNA sequence: TGTGCCAGCAGCCAAGTTTCGACGCGGACTAGCGCCTACGAGCAGTACTTC. It is translated as CASSQVSTRTSAYEQYF.

This clone was seen more than once but under ten times. CDR3 bases: TGCAGCGTCAACTTGGGGAACAGGATCTTGGAGAACTATGGCTACACCTTC. Residues: CSVNLGNRILENYGYTF. The chain recombines TRBV29-1 with TRBJ1-2; D is perhaps TRBD1 (5 bases). V shed 6 bases and J shed 2 bases, with 25 bases lying between them. This CDR3 region has 17 residues. Germline CDR1 is SQVTM and CDR2 is ANQGSEA.

This clone was detected only a few times. The chain has TRBV5-8 and TRBJ1-2; 7 nucleotides align to TRBD1. Germline V gene data show CDR1 as SGHTS and CDR2 as YDEGEE. The CDR3 sequence is 15 residues long. V shed 4 bases and J 7 bases; nucleotides not matched to a gene: 13. CDR3 DNA sequence: TGTGCCAGCAGCAAACTGACAGGGTCCGACGGTGGCTACACCTTC. Protein: CASSKLTGSDGGYTF.

The V call is TRBV27, the J call TRBJ2-7; 8 nucleotides match TRBD1. The germline V gene has CDR1 MNHEY and CDR2 SMNVEV (reference sequence). The CDR3 length is 15 residues. V lost 6 bases and J lost 2; bases outside the gene matches: 9. For the CDR3, the DNA is TGTGCCAGCAGCCCACTCCCGGGACAGGCCTACGAGCAGTACTTC. Translating it yields CASSPLPGQAYEQYF.

The V gene is TRBV28, the J gene TRBJ2-7, with D tentatively TRBD2 (5 bases). CDR3 length equals 13 residues. Trimming shortened V by 8 bases and J by 3 bases, and 14 bases separated the two germline ends. Germline CDR1 and CDR2: MDHEN and SYDVKM. The CDR3 loop reads CASRRLLGYEQYF. The DNA for the CDR3 is TGTGCCAGCCGCCGACTATTAGGCTACGAGCAGTACTTC.

The rearrangement uses TRBV5-4 and TRBJ2-7; 8 bases line up with TRBD1. Germline assignment: CDR1 SGHNT and CDR2 YYREEE (reference sequence). CDR3 length equals 14 residues. Trimming removed 4 bases from V and 6 bases from J; junction bases left unmatched: 9. CDR3 sequence reads: CASSRDRRESEQYF. The CDR3, as DNA: TGTGCCAGCAGCCGGGACAGGCGTGAGAGCGAGCAGTACTTC.

This clone was counted only a few times. The CDR3 spells CASSESQTNTEAFF. The CDR3 DNA is TGTGCCAGCAGTGAATCACAGACGAACACTGAAGCTTTCTTT. The chain is built from TRBV2 and TRBJ1-1; D call uncertain. This CDR3 is 14 amino acids long. V was pared by 2 bases and J by 1 base, with 8 bases between. Germline CDR1 SNHLY, CDR2 FYNNEI.

Concerning this clone: The sample carries other DNA sequences with the same CDR3. The rearrangement joins TRBV29-1 to TRBJ1-2; tentatively, D is TRBD1 (6 bases). Trimming removed 4 bases at V and 4 bases at J, with 10 bases between. This CDR3 has 12 residues. Germline assignment: CDR1 SQVTM and CDR2 ANQGSEA. CDR3 nucleotides: TGCAGCGTTGTAACAGGGAGCTATGGCTACACCTTC. Its protein product is CSVVTGSYGYTF.

The chain couples TRBV5-1 to TRBJ2-7, with D possibly being TRBD1 (5 bases). CDR1 and CDR2 (germline): SGHRS, YFSETQ. The CDR3 runs 13 residues. Deletions cut 3 bases from V and 3 bases from J, with 10 bases between. DNA for the CDR3: TGCGCCAGCAGCTCGACAGTCATCTACGAGCAGTACTTC. This gives the protein CASSSTVIYEQYF.

The chain uses TRBV25-1 and TRBJ2-2; D gene ambiguous. Germline values: CDR1 MGHDK, CDR2 SYGVNS. V shed 4 bases and J shed 3 bases, with 9 bases lying between them. This CDR3 contains 14 residues. CDR3 sequence: CASSGHLDTGELFF. The CDR3 DNA follows: TGTGCCAGCAGTGGACACTTAGACACCGGGGAGCTGTTTTTT. Variable domain in full (rest from reference TRBV25-1 and TRBJ2-2): EADIYQTPRYLVIGTGKKITLECSQTMGHDKMYWYQQDPGMELHLIHYSYGVNSTEKGDLSSESTVSRIRTEHFPLTLESARPSHTSQYLCASSGHLDTGELFFGEGSRLTVL.

This chain connects TRBV19 to TRBJ1-4; tentative D call: TRBD1 (5 bases). The ends were cut back, 8 bases at V and 7 bases at J, with 14 bases in the middle. This CDR3 contains 13 residues. The germline V gene encodes CDR1 LNHDA and CDR2 SQIVND (reference sequence). The CDR3 here is CASGRLDIEKLFF. The CDR3 DNA is TGTGCCAGTGGGCGTTTGGACATTGAAAAACTGTTTTTT.

This rearrangement joins TRBV30 to TRBJ1-4; D not certain. The CDR3 sequence is 13 residues long. Germline V CDR1 and CDR2: GTSNPN, SVGIG (reference sequence). With 2 bases removed from V and 5 bases from J, the gap between germline ends came to 9 bases. The CDR3 sequence: CAWSPLANEKLFF. In DNA, the CDR3 is TGTGCCTGGAGTCCCCTGGCCAATGAAAAACTGTTTTTT.